What follows is one TCR beta chain and its context. The antigen remains undetermined. The sample originates from a study of cytomegalovirus exposure and HLA in healthy donors. Nominally healthy donors provided the samples, though records likely missed some immune exposures. The primer mix had 60 Vbeta and 13 Jbeta primers. The table came from immunoSEQ multiplex PCR; TCRdb's copy has only in-frame clones and leaves some out. The sample carries under 200,000 clones, 70% to 80% recorded once. The J segment lost 6 bases and the V segment lost 5 bases, leaving 6 bases of the junction unmatched. This CDR3 is built from 13 residues. Germline CDR1 and CDR2: MNHEY and SMNVEV (reference sequence). The study's findings and limits: One cluster of highly shared sequence variants probably arose as a sequencing artifact.

This chain connects TRBV27 to TRBJ2-7, with TRBD2 matching over 8 bases. Sequenced material: PBMCs. The sequence was collected from a woman aged 25 to 39 in good health and CMV-seropositive. As DNA, the CDR3 is TGTGCCAGCAGTCCCCCAGCGGGGGTCGAGCAGTACTTC. The encoded protein is CASSPPAGVEQYF.